This TCR beta chain was sequenced for a study of blood T cell repertoires in COVID-19. Participants were aged about 18 to 100 years from around 25 US areas. Categorization into cohorts depended on clinical history that participants reported. The repertoire was sequenced with immunoSEQ multiplex PCR; TCRdb's copy has only in-frame clones and lacks some. The table has 200,000 to 250,000 clones, about 91% seen once; the top ten hold roughly 2.6%. The V segment lost 1 base and the J segment 3 bases; nucleotides outside the gene matches: 2. Germline lookup yields CDR1 SGHVS and CDR2 FNYEAQ. The CDR3 has 15 amino acids.

The V and J genes are TRBV7-6 and TRBJ1-4, with 7 bases matching TRBD1. The sample was PBMCs or T cells enriched from blood (not recorded which). This TCR derives from a woman in her twenties or thirties with acute COVID-19. CDR3 DNA: TGTGCCAGCAGCTTAGAAAGGGGGCCTAATGAAAAACTGTTTTTT. Its protein product is CASSLERGPNEKLFF.